The present TCR beta chain was sequenced within a study of OX40 agonist ivuxolimab in advanced cancers. Produced via immunoSEQ multiplex PCR; TCRdb's table is partial and in-frame only. The top ten clones hold roughly 11% of a sample with about 30,000 clones, around 85% of them seen once. Excluded were patients having autoimmune disease history or systemic immunosuppression. The receptor comes from an adult with an advanced solid tumor such as melanoma, head and neck, liver or kidney cancer. The sample here was CD4+ or CD8+ T cells sorted from blood, taken in a trial of the OX40 agonist ivuxolimab.

The CDR3 region has the DNA TGTGCCAGCACTCGGGATAACACTGAAGCTTTCTTT. This gives the protein CASTRDNTEAFF. The V and J genes are TRBV2 and TRBJ1-1; no clear D gene. Germline V gene sequence: CDR1 SNHLY, CDR2 FYNNEI. The CDR3 has 12 amino acids. The V gene lost 7 bases and the J gene lost 2 bases, with 8 bases spanning the gap.